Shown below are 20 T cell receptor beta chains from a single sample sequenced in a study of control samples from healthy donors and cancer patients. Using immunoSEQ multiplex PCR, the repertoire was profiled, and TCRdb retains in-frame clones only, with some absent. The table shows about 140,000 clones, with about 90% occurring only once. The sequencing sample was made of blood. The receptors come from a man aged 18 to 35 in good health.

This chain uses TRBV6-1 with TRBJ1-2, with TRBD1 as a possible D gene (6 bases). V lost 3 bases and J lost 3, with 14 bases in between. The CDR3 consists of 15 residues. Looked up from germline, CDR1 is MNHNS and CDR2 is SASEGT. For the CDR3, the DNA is TGTGCCAGCAGTGAGACGGGGGGCCTTTACTATGGCTACACCTTC. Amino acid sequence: CASSETGGLYYGYTF.

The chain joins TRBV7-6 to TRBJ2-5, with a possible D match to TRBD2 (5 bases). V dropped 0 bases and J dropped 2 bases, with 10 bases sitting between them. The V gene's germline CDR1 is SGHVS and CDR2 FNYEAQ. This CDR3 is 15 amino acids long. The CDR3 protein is CASSLAMTGQETQYF. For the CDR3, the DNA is TGTGCCAGCAGCTTAGCGATGACGGGACAAGAGACCCAGTACTTC.

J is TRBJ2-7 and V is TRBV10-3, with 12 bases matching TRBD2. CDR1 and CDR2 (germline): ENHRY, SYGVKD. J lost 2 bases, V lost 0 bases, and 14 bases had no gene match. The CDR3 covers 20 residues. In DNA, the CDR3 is TGTGCCATCAGTGAGTCAAACCGCCTGACTAGCGGGGGCCAAGCCTACGAGCAGTACTTC. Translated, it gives CAISESNRLTSGGQAYEQYF.

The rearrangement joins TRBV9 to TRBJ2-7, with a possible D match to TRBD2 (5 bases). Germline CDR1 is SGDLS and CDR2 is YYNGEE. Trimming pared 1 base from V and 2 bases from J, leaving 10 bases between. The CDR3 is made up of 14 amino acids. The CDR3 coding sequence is TGTGCCAGCAGCGTAAGCGGAGTGCCCTACGAGCAGTACTTC. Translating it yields CASSVSGVPYEQYF.

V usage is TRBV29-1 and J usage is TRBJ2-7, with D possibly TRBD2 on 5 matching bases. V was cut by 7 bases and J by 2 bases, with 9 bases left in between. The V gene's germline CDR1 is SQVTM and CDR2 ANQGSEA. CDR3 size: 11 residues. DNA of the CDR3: TGCAGCGGCGGGCAGGCCTACGAGCAGTACTTC. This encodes CSGGQAYEQYF.

This CDR3 is CAWSVGLAGHNEQFF. The CDR3 DNA reads TGTGCCTGGAGTGTAGGGCTAGCGGGGCACAATGAGCAGTTCTTC. The V gene is TRBV30, the J gene TRBJ2-1; TRBD2 aligns across 9 bases. CDR1 GTSNPN and CDR2 SVGIG come from the germline V gene (reference sequence). Losses at the gene ends were 0 bases for V and 5 bases for J; bases not matched to a gene: 5. CDR3 length equals 15 residues.

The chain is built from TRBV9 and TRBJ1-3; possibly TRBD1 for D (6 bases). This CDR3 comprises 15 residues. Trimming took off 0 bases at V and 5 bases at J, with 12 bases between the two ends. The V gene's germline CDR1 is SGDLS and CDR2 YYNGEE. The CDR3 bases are TGTGCCAGCAGCGTAGATTGGGGGGCGAGAAACACCATATATTTT. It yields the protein CASSVDWGARNTIYF.

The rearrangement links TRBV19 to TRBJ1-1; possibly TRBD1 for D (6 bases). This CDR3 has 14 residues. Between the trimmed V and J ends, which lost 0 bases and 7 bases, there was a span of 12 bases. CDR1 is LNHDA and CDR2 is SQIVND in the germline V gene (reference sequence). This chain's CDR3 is CASSIDLRGNEAFF. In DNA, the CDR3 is TGTGCCAGTAGTATAGATCTGAGGGGGAATGAAGCTTTCTTT.

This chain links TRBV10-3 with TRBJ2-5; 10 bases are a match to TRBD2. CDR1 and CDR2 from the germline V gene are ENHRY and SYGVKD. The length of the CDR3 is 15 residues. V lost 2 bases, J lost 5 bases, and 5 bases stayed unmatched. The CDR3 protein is CAISETAGGRETQYF. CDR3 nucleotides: TGTGCCATCAGTGAGACAGCGGGGGGGAGGGAGACCCAGTACTTC.

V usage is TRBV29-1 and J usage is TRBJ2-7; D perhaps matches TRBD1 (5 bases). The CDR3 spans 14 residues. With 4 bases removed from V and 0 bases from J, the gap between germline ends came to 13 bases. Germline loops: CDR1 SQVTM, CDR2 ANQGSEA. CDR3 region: CSVGRVKDSYEQYF. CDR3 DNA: TGCAGCGTTGGCAGGGTAAAGGACTCCTACGAGCAGTACTTC.

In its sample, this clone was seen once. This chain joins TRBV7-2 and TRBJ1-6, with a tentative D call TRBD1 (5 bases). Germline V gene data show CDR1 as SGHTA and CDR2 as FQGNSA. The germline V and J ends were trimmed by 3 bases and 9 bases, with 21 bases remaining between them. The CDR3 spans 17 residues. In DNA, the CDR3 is TGTGCCAGCAGCTTCTTTTTCGGGCAGGGAGGTTTTTCACCCCTCCACTTT. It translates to CASSFFFGQGGFSPLHF.

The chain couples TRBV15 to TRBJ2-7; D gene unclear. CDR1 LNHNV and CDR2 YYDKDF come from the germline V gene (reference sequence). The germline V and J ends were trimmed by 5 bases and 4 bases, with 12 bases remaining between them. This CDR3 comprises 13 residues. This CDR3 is CATSLGREYEQYF. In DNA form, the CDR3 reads TGTGCCACCAGCCTCGGCCGCGAATACGAGCAGTACTTC.

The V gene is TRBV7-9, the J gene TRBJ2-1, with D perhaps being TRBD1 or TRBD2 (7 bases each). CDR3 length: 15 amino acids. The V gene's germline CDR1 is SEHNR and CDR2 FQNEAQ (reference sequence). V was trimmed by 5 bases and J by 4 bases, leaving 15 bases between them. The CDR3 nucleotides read TGTGCCAGCAGCAAAGCGGGGACAGCGTACAATGAGCAGTTCTTC. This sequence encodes CASSKAGTAYNEQFF. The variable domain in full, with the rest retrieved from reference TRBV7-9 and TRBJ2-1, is DTGVSQNPRHKITKRGQNVTFRCDPISEHNRLYWYRQTLGQGPEFLTYFQNEAQLEKSRLLSDRFSAERPKGSFSTLEIQRTEQGDSAMYLCASSKAGTAYNEQFFGPGTRLTVL.

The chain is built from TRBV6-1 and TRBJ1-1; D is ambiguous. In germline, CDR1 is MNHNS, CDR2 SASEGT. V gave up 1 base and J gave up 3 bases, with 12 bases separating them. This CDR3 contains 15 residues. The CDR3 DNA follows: TGTGCCAGCAGTGAAGAATCGTCGCAATACACTGAAGCTTTCTTT. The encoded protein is CASSEESSQYTEAFF.

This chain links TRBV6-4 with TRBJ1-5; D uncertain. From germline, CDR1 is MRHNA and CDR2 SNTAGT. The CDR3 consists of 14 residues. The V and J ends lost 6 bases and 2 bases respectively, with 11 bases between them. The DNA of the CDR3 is TGTGCCAGCAGCCGGGAGGTCGGCAATCAGCCCCAGCATTTT. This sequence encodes CASSREVGNQPQHF.

The CDR3 region is CSVAKAGTDTQYF. As DNA, the CDR3 is TGCAGCGTTGCTAAGGCGGGCACAGATACGCAGTATTTT. This chain uses TRBV29-1 with TRBJ2-3; no reliable D call. Germline-derived CDR1 and CDR2 are SQVTM and ANQGSEA. This CDR3 comprises 13 residues. V was trimmed by 4 bases and J by 1 base, leaving 9 bases between them.

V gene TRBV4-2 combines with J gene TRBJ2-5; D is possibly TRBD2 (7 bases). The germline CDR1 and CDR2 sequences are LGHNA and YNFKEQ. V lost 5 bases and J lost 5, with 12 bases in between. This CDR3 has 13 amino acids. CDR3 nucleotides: TGTGCCAGCAGCGGGGGGGCCTGGGAGACCCAGTACTTC. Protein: CASSGGAWETQYF.

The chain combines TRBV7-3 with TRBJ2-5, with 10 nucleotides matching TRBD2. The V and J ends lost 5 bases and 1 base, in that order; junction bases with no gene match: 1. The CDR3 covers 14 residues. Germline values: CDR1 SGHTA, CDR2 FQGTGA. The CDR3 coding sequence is TGTGCCAGCAGCCCTAGCGGGGGCCAAGAGACCCAGTACTTC. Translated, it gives CASSPSGGQETQYF.

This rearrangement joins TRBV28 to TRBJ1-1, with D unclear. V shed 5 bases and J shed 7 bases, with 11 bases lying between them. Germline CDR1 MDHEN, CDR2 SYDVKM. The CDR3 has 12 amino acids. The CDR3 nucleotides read TGTGCCAGCAGTCTTAGGACCTTTGAAGCTTTCTTT. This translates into CASSLRTFEAFF.

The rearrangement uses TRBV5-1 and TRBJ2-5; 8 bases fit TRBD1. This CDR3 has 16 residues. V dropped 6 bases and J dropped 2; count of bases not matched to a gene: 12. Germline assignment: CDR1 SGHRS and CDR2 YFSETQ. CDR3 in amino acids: CASTYQGAVPQETQYF. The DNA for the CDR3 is TGCGCCAGCACATATCAGGGGGCGGTCCCTCAAGAGACCCAGTACTTC.